This TCR beta chain originates from a study of shared T cell receptors in the human thymus. Data came from immunoSEQ multiplex PCR; TCRdb stores just in-frame clones and leaves some out. This repertoire shows some 660,000 clones, around 87% found once; its top ten account for more than 0.009%. V gave up 7 bases and J gave up 1 base, with 14 bases separating them. The germline gives CDR1 MNHEY, CDR2 SMNVEV (reference sequence). The CDR3 runs 16 residues. The same sample was also used in a study of human thymus T cells. That source adds: Donors consisted of healthy Finnish infants (having corrective surgery for congenital heart defects). Resected material from corrective heart surgery provided the thymus tissue analysed. Thymic and blood repertoires appeared to display a bias in their usage of V and J genes.

The chain is built from TRBV27 and TRBJ2-6; TRBD1 might be the D (6 bases). The sequencing sample was made of thymocytes. The sequence derives from a boy under three years old with a congenital heart defect. This chain's CDR3 is CASTHQTGSGANVLTF. In DNA form, the CDR3 reads TGTGCCAGCACCCATCAAACAGGGTCTGGGGCCAACGTCCTGACTTTC.